Presented here are 10 T cell receptor beta chains from one specimen sequenced in a study of response to subunit inactivated influenza vaccine. In TCRdb, the RT-PCR reads were re-called with MiXCR into one record per CDR3 protein. Here the sample spans around 500,000 distinct CDR3 sequences, 9.5% to 13% being singletons. This material consisted of PBMCs from blood, taken about 6 weeks after vaccination. Every receptor here comes from a man aged 50 or older who received an inactivated influenza vaccine.

This clonotype was seen a handful of times. The rearrangement joins TRBV7-9 to TRBJ2-1, with 8 bases fitting TRBD2. Germline V lookup: CDR1 SEHNR, CDR2 FQNEAQ (reference sequence). Trimming at V came to 0 bases and at J to 8 bases, leaving 6 bases not matched to a gene. The CDR3 runs to 15 residues. The CDR3 nucleotides are TGTGCCAGCAGCTTAGCAGCGGGAGTTTGGGATGAGCAGTTCTTC. It is translated as CASSLAAGVWDEQFF.

The chain joins TRBV20-1 to TRBJ2-3; D not resolved. The CDR3 runs to 14 residues. Trimming cost V 3 bases and J 1 base, with 11 bases left between them. CDR1 and CDR2 from the germline V gene are DFQATT and SNEGSKA (reference sequence). Written as DNA, the CDR3 is TGCAGTGCTAGCACAGCGATCGGCACAGATACGCAGTATTTT. Protein sequence: CSASTAIGTDTQYF.

The rearrangement uses TRBV5-6 and TRBJ2-3, with TRBD2 as a possible D gene (6 bases). The ends were cut back, 6 bases at V and 3 bases at J, with 20 bases in the middle. The V gene's germline CDR1 is SGHDT and CDR2 YYEEEE. This CDR3 is 16 amino acids long. The CDR3 protein is CASTYLVTRGTDTQYF. DNA of the CDR3: TGTGCCAGCACCTATTTAGTGACTAGAGGGACAGATACGCAGTATTTT.

This clonotype has ten or more counts. The chain is built from TRBV5-1 and TRBJ2-3, with D possibly called TRBD1 or TRBD2 (5 bases each). The CDR3 contains 13 residues. V gave up 1 base and J gave up 4 bases, with 7 bases separating them. The germline gives CDR1 SGHRS, CDR2 YFSETQ. The CDR3 spells CASSLQGADTQYF. The CDR3, as DNA: TGCGCCAGCAGCTTGCAGGGAGCAGATACGCAGTATTTT.

The chain combines TRBV7-9 with TRBJ2-3, with TRBD1 identical over 9 bases. V was clipped by 5 bases and J by 10 bases; unmatched bases: 7. Germline CDR1 reads SEHNR; CDR2 reads FQNEAQ (reference sequence). This CDR3 contains 13 residues. The CDR3 DNA is TGTGCCAGCAGCCCGGGACAGGGCAATGCGCAGTATTTT. Amino acids: CASSPGQGNAQYF.

This clonotype was counted ten times or more. The rearrangement links TRBV20-1 to TRBJ2-1, with D unresolved. This CDR3 has 13 residues. Germline CDR1 is DFQATT and CDR2 is SNEGSKA (reference sequence). Trimming shortened V by 6 bases and J by 1 base, and 10 bases separated the two germline ends. The CDR3 sequence is CSALTGSYNEQFF. The CDR3 bases are TGCAGTGCCCTAACCGGGTCCTACAATGAGCAGTTCTTC.

The chain has TRBV21-1 and TRBJ2-7; the tabulated D call, TRBD1, remains unverified against the DNA. TRBV21-1 counts as a pseudogene. This CDR3 has 15 residues. The CDR3 sequence: CASSMRQGASYEQYF. The CDR3 coding sequence is TGTGCCAGCAGCATGCGGCAGGGGGCATCCTACGAGCAGTACTTC.

This sequence joins TRBV5-1 and TRBJ2-7; D is perhaps TRBD1 (5 bases). The V gene lost 0 bases and the J gene lost 3 bases, with 10 bases spanning the gap. This CDR3 comprises 14 residues. Germline CDR1 is SGHRS and CDR2 is YFSETQ. DNA for the CDR3: TGCGCCAGCAGCTTGGATCGGCAGGGCTACGAGCAGTACTTC. This translates into CASSLDRQGYEQYF.

This clonotype was picked up a small number of times. The chain carries TRBV6-1 and TRBJ2-7; a weak D match, TRBD1 (7 bases). V shed 6 bases and J shed 2 bases, with 17 bases lying between them. The CDR3 loop spans 15 amino acids. The V gene's germline CDR1 is MNHNS and CDR2 SASEGT. Here the CDR3 reads CASRKGGQIAYEQYF. The CDR3 DNA reads TGTGCCAGCAGGAAGGGGGGACAGATCGCCTACGAGCAGTACTTC.

This clonotype appeared a few times. This chain joins TRBV20-1 and TRBJ2-2, with 7 bases identical to TRBD1. Per the germline V gene, CDR1 is DFQATT and CDR2 is SNEGSKA (reference sequence). Trimming cost V 4 bases and J 2 bases; bases outside gene matches: 4. CDR3 size: 14 residues. The CDR3 loop is CSAIGGPNTGELFF. The CDR3 nucleotides are TGCAGTGCTATAGGGGGCCCTAACACCGGGGAGCTGTTTTTT.